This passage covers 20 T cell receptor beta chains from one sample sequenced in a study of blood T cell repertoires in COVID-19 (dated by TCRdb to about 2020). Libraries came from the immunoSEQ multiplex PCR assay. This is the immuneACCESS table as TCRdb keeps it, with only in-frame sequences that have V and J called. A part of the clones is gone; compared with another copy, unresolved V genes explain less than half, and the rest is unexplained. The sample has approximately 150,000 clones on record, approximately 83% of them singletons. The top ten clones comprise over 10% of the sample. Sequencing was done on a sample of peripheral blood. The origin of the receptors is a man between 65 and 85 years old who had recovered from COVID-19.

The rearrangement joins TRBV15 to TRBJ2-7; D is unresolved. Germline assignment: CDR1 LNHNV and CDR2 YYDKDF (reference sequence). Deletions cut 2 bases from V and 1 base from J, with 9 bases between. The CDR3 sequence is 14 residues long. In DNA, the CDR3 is TGTGCCACCAGCAGAAGCGAATATTCCTACGAGCAGTACTTC. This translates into CATSRSEYSYEQYF.

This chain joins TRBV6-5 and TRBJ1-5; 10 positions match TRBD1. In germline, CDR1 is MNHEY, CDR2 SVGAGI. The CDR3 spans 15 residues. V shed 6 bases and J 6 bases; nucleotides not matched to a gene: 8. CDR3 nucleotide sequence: TGTGCCAGCAGGCGAGGGGACAGGGGTCTTCAGCCCCAGCATTTT. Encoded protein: CASRRGDRGLQPQHF.

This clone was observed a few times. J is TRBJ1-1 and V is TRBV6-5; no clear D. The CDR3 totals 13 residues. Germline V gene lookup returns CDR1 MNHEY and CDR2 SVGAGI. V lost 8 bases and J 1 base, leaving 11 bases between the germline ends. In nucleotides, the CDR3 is TGTGCCAGCCGGAGTATACCGAACACTGAAGCTTTCTTT. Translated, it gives CASRSIPNTEAFF.

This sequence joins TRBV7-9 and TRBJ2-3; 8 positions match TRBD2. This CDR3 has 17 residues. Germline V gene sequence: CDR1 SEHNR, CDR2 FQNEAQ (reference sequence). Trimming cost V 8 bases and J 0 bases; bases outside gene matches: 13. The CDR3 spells CASGSPGSGISTDTQYF. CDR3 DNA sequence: TGTGCCAGCGGCTCCCCAGGTAGCGGGATTAGCACAGATACGCAGTATTTT.

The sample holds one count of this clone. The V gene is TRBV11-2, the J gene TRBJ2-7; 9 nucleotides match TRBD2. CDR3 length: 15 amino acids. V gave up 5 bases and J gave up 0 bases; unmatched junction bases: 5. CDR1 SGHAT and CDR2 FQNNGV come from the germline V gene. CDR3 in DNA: TGTGCCAGCAGCATCGCTAGCGGGGCCTCCTACGAGCAGTACTTC. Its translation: CASSIASGASYEQYF.

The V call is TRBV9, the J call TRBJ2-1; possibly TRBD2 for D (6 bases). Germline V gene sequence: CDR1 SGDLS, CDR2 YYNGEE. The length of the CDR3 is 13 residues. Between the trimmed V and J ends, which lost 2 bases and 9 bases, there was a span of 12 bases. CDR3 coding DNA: TGTGCCAGCAGCGTTCACGGGAGCACTGAGCAGTTCTTC. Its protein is CASSVHGSTEQFF.

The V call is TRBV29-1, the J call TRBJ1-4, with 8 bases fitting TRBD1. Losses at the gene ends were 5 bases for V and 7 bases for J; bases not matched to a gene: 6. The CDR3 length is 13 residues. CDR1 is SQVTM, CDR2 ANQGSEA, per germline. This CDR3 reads CSVLYQGAEKLFF. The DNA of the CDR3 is TGCAGCGTTCTGTATCAGGGGGCTGAAAAACTGTTTTTT.

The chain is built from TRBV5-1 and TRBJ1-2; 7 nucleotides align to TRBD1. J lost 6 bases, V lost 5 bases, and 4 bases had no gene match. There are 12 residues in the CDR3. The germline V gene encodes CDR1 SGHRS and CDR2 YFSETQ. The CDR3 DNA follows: TGCGCCAGCAGACAAGACAGGGATGGCTACACCTTC. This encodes CASRQDRDGYTF.

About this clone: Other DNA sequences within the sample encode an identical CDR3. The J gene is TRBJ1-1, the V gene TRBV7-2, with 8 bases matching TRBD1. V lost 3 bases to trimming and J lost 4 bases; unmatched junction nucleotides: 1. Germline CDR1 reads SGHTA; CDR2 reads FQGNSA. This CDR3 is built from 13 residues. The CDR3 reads CASSLTGVTEAFF. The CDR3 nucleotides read TGTGCCAGCAGCTTGACAGGGGTCACTGAAGCTTTCTTT.

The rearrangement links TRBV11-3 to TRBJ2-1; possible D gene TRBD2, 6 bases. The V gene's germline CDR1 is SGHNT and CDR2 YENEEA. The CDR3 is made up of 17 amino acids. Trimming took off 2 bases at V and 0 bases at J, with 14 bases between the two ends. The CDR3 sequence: CASSLMGGKRSYNEQFF. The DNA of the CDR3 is TGTGCCAGCAGCTTAATGGGCGGGAAGCGCTCCTACAATGAGCAGTTCTTC.

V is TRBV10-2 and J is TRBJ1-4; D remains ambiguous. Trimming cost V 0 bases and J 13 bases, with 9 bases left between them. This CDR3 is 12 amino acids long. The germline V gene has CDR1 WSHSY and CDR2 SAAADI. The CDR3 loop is CASSESRRVLFF. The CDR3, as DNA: TGCGCCAGCAGTGAGTCGAGGAGGGTACTGTTTTTT.

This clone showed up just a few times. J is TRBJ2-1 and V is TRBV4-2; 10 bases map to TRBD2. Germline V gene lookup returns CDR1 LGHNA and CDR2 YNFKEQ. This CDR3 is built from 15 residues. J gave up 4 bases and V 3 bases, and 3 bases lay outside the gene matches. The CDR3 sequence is CASSHGLADYNEQFF. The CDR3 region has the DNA TGTGCCAGCAGCCACGGACTAGCGGATTACAATGAGCAGTTCTTC.

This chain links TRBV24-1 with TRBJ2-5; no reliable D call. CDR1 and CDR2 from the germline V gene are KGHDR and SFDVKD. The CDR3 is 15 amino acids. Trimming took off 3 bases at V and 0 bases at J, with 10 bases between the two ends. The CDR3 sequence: CATSDALAYQETQYF. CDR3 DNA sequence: TGTGCCACCAGTGATGCCCTCGCGTACCAAGAGACCCAGTACTTC.

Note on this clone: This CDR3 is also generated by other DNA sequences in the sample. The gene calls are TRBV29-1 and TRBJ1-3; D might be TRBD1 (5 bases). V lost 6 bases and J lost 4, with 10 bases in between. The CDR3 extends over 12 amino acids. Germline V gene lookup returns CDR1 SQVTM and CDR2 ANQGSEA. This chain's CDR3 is CSVDSAGNTIYF. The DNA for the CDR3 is TGCAGCGTCGACAGCGCAGGAAACACCATATATTTT.

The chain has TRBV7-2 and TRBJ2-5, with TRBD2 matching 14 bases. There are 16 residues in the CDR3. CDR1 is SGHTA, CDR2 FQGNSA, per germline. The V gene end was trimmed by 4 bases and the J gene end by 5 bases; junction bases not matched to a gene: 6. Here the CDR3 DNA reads TGTGCCAGCAGCTCCCGACTAGCGGGAGGGGGTGAGACCCAGTACTTC. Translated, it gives CASSSRLAGGGETQYF.

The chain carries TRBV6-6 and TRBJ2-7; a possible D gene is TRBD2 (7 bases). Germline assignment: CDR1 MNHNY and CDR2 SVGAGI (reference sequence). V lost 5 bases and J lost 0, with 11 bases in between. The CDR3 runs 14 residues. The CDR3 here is CASSRGGSSYEQYF. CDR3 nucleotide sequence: TGTGCCAGCAGTAGGGGGGGTTCCTCCTACGAGCAGTACTTC.

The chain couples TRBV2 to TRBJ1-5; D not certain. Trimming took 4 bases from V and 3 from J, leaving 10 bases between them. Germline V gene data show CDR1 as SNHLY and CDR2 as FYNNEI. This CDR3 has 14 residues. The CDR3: CASSGEGSNQPQHF. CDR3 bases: TGTGCCAGCAGTGGGGAGGGATCCAATCAGCCCCAGCATTTT.

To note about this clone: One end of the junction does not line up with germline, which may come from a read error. CDR3 residues: CASSLFRTSGSEQYF. The CDR3 nucleotides are TGTGCCAGCAGCTTATTCCGGACTAGCGGGAGCGAGCAGTACTTC. The chain uses TRBV27 and TRBJ2-7; 13 bases fit TRBD2. The CDR3 sequence is 15 residues long. Germline CDR1 and CDR2: MNHEY and SMNVEV (reference sequence).

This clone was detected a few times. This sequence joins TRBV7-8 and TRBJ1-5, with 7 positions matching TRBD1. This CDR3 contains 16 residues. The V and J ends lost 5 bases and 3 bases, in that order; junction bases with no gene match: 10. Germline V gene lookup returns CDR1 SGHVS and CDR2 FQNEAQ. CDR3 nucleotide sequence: TGTGCCAGCAGCCTACAGACAGGGTCTCACAATCAGCCCCAGCATTTT. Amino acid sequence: CASSLQTGSHNQPQHF. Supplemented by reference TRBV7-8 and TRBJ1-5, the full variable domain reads GAGVSQSPRYKVAKRGQDVALRCDPISGHVSLFWYQQALGQGPEFLTYFQNEAQLDKSGLPSDRFFAERPEGSVSTLKIQRTQQEDSAVYLCASSLQTGSHNQPQHFGDGTRLSIL.

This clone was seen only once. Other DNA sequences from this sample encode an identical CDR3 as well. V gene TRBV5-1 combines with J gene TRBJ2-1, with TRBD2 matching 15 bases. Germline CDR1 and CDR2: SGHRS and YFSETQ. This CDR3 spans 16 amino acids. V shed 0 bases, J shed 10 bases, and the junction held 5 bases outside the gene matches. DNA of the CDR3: TGCGCCAGCAGCTTGGGGACTAGCGGGAGGGCCGGGGAGCAGTTCTTC. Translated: CASSLGTSGRAGEQFF.